Each of the 20 T cell receptor beta chains below was sequenced from the same sample in a study of untreated major depressive disorder. Whole-study findings and limits: Compared with controls, depressed patients showed more TRBV05-01 (Vbeta 5.1) usage in CD4+ T cells.

These TCRs are of unknown antigen specificity. Sequencing used immunoSEQ multiplex PCR; TCRdb keeps in-frame clones, though not all of them. The sample has more than 25,000 clones, 91% seen once. Material: CD4+ T cells from PBMCs. The source is a woman in her twenties or thirties with major depressive disorder.

This chain uses TRBV6-5 with TRBJ1-2, with no clear D. This CDR3 region has 15 residues. Between the trimmed V and J ends, which lost 5 bases and 6 bases, there was a span of 19 bases. The V gene's germline CDR1 is MNHEY and CDR2 SVGAGI. The CDR3 loop reads CASSNSPGFHHGYTF. Here the CDR3 DNA reads TGTGCCAGCAGTAACAGTCCGGGCTTTCATCATGGCTACACCTTC.

This chain uses TRBV18 with TRBJ1-5; 10 bases fit TRBD1. CDR1 and CDR2 (germline): KGHSH, LQKENI. Germline trimming cut 2 bases from V and 6 bases from J; bases unmatched to any gene: 4. The CDR3 loop spans 15 amino acids. The CDR3 DNA reads as TGTGCCAGCTCACCAGGACAGGGGGGTGGTCAGCCCCAGCATTTT. Residues: CASSPGQGGGQPQHF.

This chain connects TRBV6-6 to TRBJ1-4; 8 nucleotides align to TRBD1. V lost 6 bases and J lost 8; bases outside the gene matches: 8. There are 14 residues in the CDR3. Germline V gene sequence: CDR1 MNHNY, CDR2 SVGAGI (reference sequence). CDR3 loop: CASSSHRGKEKLFF. CDR3 in DNA: TGTGCCAGCAGCTCCCACAGGGGGAAAGAAAAACTGTTTTTT.

The chain combines TRBV2 with TRBJ1-5; D gene uncertain. The CDR3 length is 14 residues. V was cut by 0 bases and J by 2 bases, with 5 bases left in between. Germline CDR1 SNHLY, CDR2 FYNNEI. The CDR3 here is CASSEAWGNQPQHF. CDR3 DNA: TGTGCCAGCAGTGAAGCCTGGGGCAATCAGCCCCAGCATTTT.

V and J are TRBV5-5 and TRBJ1-3; D is undetermined. The CDR3 has 12 amino acids. V shed 2 bases and J shed 2 bases, with 2 bases lying between them. Germline V gives CDR1 SGHKS, CDR2 YYEKEE (reference sequence). The CDR3 nucleotides read TGTGCCAGCAGCTTTACTGGAAACACCATATATTTT. Translated: CASSFTGNTIYF.

As DNA, the CDR3 is TGTGCCAGCAGCTTCCTGACCAGCGCCGAGCAGTACTTC. Translated, it gives CASSFLTSAEQYF. The V and J genes are TRBV5-5 and TRBJ2-7; no clear D. This CDR3 comprises 13 residues. Trimming left V 2 bases short and J 6 bases short, with 12 bases between. Germline V gene data show CDR1 as SGHKS and CDR2 as YYEKEE (reference sequence).

The chain has TRBV7-2 and TRBJ1-3; D remains unclear. The CDR3 length is 14 residues. Per the germline V gene, CDR1 is SGHTA and CDR2 is FQGNSA. Between the trimmed V and J ends, which lost 2 bases and 0 bases, there was a span of 5 bases. The CDR3 DNA follows: TGTGCCAGCAGCTTACGGGTCTCTGGAAACACCATATATTTT. It encodes CASSLRVSGNTIYF.

This rearrangement joins TRBV7-8 to TRBJ2-5, with 7 positions matching TRBD1. The CDR3 consists of 13 residues. CDR1 is SGHVS and CDR2 is FQNEAQ in the germline V gene. V trimming: 5 bases; J trimming: 5 bases; junction bases outside the gene matches: 5. In DNA form, the CDR3 reads TGTGCCAGCAGCAGACAGGGTGGGGAGACCCAGTACTTC. Translation: CASSRQGGETQYF.

The chain links TRBV6-9 to TRBJ2-1; TRBD2 matches at 13 bases. The CDR3 spans 16 residues. Looked up from germline, CDR1 is MNHGY and CDR2 is SVAAGI. The J segment lost 6 bases and the V segment lost 6 bases, leaving 8 bases of the junction unmatched. The CDR3 loop reads CASSGTSGGEGNEQFF. CDR3 bases: TGTGCCAGCAGCGGAACTAGCGGGGGGGAGGGCAATGAGCAGTTCTTC.

The chain couples TRBV7-2 to TRBJ2-7; D tentatively reads TRBD1 or TRBD2 (5 bases each). The CDR3 sequence is 14 residues long. With 3 bases removed from V and 3 bases from J, the gap between germline ends came to 12 bases. Per the germline V gene, CDR1 is SGHTA and CDR2 is FQGNSA. This CDR3 is CASSLGVSVYEQYF. The CDR3 DNA reads TGTGCCAGCAGCTTGGGGGTGAGCGTCTACGAGCAGTACTTC.

The rearrangement links TRBV29-1 to TRBJ2-7; either TRBD1 or TRBD2 may fit D (6 bases each). The CDR3 length is 14 residues. The germline V gene encodes CDR1 SQVTM and CDR2 ANQGSEA. V gave up 7 bases and J gave up 0 bases, with 16 bases separating them. CDR3 DNA sequence: TGCAGCGCCGAGGGGGGTCTGGGCTCCTACGAGCAGTACTTC. Translating it yields CSAEGGLGSYEQYF.

The chain combines TRBV7-2 with TRBJ1-2, with a tentative D call TRBD1 (5 bases). There are 17 residues in the CDR3. Trimming stripped 1 base from V and 2 bases from J, with 17 bases between. Germline V gene data show CDR1 as SGHTA and CDR2 as FQGNSA. In DNA, the CDR3 is TGTGCCAGCAGCTTAGTCCTTTGGGGCAAATCCAACTATGGCTACACCTTC. Protein sequence: CASSLVLWGKSNYGYTF.

V gene TRBV27 combines with J gene TRBJ2-5, with 8 bases matching TRBD1. CDR3 length equals 15 residues. Germline V gives CDR1 MNHEY, CDR2 SMNVEV (reference sequence). Germline trimming cut 2 bases from V and 4 bases from J; bases unmatched to any gene: 6. For the CDR3, the DNA is TGTGCCAGCAGTTTAATAGGGGGGACAGGAGAGACCCAGTACTTC. The encoded protein is CASSLIGGTGETQYF.

CDR3 bases: TGTGCCAGCAGCATGCTAGGTCCGCAGTTCTTC. It is translated as CASSMLGPQFF. V usage is TRBV7-3 and J usage is TRBJ2-1, with D hard to call. Germline CDR1 SGHTA, CDR2 FQGTGA. V shed 5 bases and J shed 12 bases, with 11 bases lying between them. The CDR3 is made up of 11 amino acids.

This sequence joins TRBV27 and TRBJ1-5; 8 nucleotides align to TRBD1. V was clipped by 6 bases and J by 0 bases; unmatched bases: 7. The V gene's germline CDR1 is MNHEY and CDR2 SMNVEV (reference sequence). The CDR3 extends over 16 amino acids. CDR3 residues: CASSLQGADSNQPQHF. CDR3 in DNA: TGTGCCAGCAGCCTCCAGGGGGCAGATAGCAATCAGCCCCAGCATTTT.

This rearrangement joins TRBV7-2 to TRBJ2-1, with 9 nucleotides matching TRBD2. The germline V gene encodes CDR1 SGHTA and CDR2 FQGNSA. The CDR3 runs 19 residues. With V trimmed by 1 base and J by 4 bases, 14 bases remained unmatched. This CDR3 is CASSLEVLAGSRLYNEQFF. The CDR3 DNA reads as TGTGCCAGCAGCTTAGAAGTCCTAGCGGGATCCCGTTTATACAATGAGCAGTTCTTC. Based on the CDR3 plus reference TRBV7-2 and TRBJ2-1, the full variable domain is GAGVSQSPSNKVTEKGKDVELRCDPISGHTALYWYRQSLGQGLEFLIYFQGNSAPDKSGLPSDRFSAERTGGSVSTLTIQRTQQEDSAVYLCASSLEVLAGSRLYNEQFFGPGTRLTVL.

The sample holds one count of this clone. This sequence joins TRBV19 and TRBJ1-6; a possible D gene is TRBD1 (5 bases). V was clipped by 9 bases and J by 5 bases, with 14 bases between them. This CDR3 is built from 14 residues. Germline V gene lookup returns CDR1 LNHDA and CDR2 SQIVND (reference sequence). CDR3 coding DNA: TGTGCCAGCCAGGGCATCGTCGATAATTCACCCCTCCACTTT. This gives the protein CASQGIVDNSPLHF.

This chain links TRBV28 with TRBJ2-7, with 7 bases fitting TRBD2. The CDR3 runs 12 residues. Trimming removed 8 bases from V and 3 bases from J; junction bases left unmatched: 4. The germline V gene has CDR1 MDHEN and CDR2 SYDVKM. CDR3 in DNA: TGTGCCAGCCAGCGGGGAAACTACGAGCAGTACTTC. It is translated as CASQRGNYEQYF. Looking up the rest from reference TRBV28 and TRBJ2-7 gives the full variable domain: DVKVTQSSRYLVKRTGEKVFLECVQDMDHENMFWYRQDPGLGLRLIYFSYDVKMKEKGDIPEGYSVSREKKERFSLILESASTNQTSMYLCASQRGNYEQYFGPGTRLTVT.

The chain combines TRBV6-6 with TRBJ1-1, with D perhaps matching TRBD1 (5 bases). The CDR3 contains 12 residues. V was shortened by 9 bases and J by 6 bases, with 14 bases between the two germline ends. Germline lookup yields CDR1 MNHNY and CDR2 SVGAGI (reference sequence). CDR3 protein: CASTTAGSEAFF. In DNA form, the CDR3 reads TGTGCCAGTACAACGGCAGGGTCTGAAGCTTTCTTT.

The J gene is TRBJ1-6, the V gene TRBV5-4; D is undetermined. CDR3 length: 13 residues. The germline V gene encodes CDR1 SGHNT and CDR2 YYREEE (reference sequence). Deletions cut 2 bases from V and 7 bases from J, with 7 bases between. Written as DNA, the CDR3 is TGTGCCAGCAGCTTCACCGAGAATTCACCCCTCCACTTT. Translation: CASSFTENSPLHF.